In this sample, the clone carrying this TCR beta chain turned up a few times. The antigen is undetermined. Expressed TCRB transcripts got sequenced, as all isolated RNA was reverse transcribed. Profiled with immunoSEQ multiplex PCR; TCRdb holds only in-frame clones, not every one. Among some 150,000 clones listed, roughly 10% were seen once. The CDR3 is made up of 14 amino acids. The germline CDR1 and CDR2 sequences are MNHEY and SMNVEV (reference sequence). The entry originates in a study of beta chain features in type 1 diabetes. Study as a whole: Similarity in age, gender and cell yields was seen between patients and healthy donors. Study-wide results and limits: Patients with type 1 diabetes carried fewer insertions and had more deletions at their VDJ junctions. Over-representation of high TCR-expressing cells was a possible consequence of cDNA sequencing. A potential PCR bias toward shorter templates would be equal in patient and control samples.

The sample taken for sequencing was naive CD4+ T cells from blood. The sequence was obtained from a young man in good health. The chain recombines TRBV27 with TRBJ2-5, with D possibly matching TRBD1 (5 bases). The better agreement between TRBJ2-7 and the DNA end casts doubt on the J call. This CDR3 reads CASSPKTVTYEQYF. The DNA of the CDR3 is TGTGCCAGCAGTCCCAAGACAGTTACCTACGAGCAGTACTTC.